This TCR beta chain was sequenced in a study of blood T cell repertoires in COVID-19. The overall study: Both acute and convalescent COVID-19 samples were obtained from the United States, Italy and Spain. From T cells, B-cell-depleted T cells, or PBMCs came the material, which was cDNA or gDNA.

Seattle patient enrollment occurred during active infection, with longitudinal follow-up thereafter. Authors' processing steps: How many nucleated cells were present was estimated from reference gene primer amplification. The assay was immunoSEQ multiplex PCR, and TCRdb's table has in-frame clones only and misses some. That table furnishes V, J and clone size, whereas the DNA furnished D and trimming. The data show 100,000 to 150,000 clones, more than 85% seen once. The trim removed 3 bases at V and 5 bases at J, leaving 4 bases unmatched. The V gene's germline CDR1 is MNHEY and CDR2 SVGAGI. The CDR3 contains 15 residues.

Sequences were obtained from peripheral blood. The origin of this receptor is a man in his fifties with COVID-19, enrolled during active disease. The chain is built from TRBV6-5 and TRBJ1-4; 9 nucleotides line up with TRBD1. CDR3 coding DNA: TGTGCCAGCAGTTATCTAGGGACAGGGAATGAAAAACTGTTTTTT. This translates into CASSYLGTGNEKLFF.